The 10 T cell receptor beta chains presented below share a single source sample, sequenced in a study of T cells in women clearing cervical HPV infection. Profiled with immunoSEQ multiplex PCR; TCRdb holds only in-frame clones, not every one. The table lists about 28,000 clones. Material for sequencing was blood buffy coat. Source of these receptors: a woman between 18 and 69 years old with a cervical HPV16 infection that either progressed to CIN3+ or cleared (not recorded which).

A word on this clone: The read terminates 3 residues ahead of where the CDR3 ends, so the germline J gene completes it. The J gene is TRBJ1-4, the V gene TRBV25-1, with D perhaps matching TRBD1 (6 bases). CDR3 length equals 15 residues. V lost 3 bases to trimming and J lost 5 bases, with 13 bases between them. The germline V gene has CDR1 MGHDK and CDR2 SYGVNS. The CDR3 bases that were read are TGTGCCAGCAGTGACCCCAGGGGCCCGAATGAAAAA. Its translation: CASSDPRGPNEK. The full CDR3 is CASSDPRGPNEKLFF.

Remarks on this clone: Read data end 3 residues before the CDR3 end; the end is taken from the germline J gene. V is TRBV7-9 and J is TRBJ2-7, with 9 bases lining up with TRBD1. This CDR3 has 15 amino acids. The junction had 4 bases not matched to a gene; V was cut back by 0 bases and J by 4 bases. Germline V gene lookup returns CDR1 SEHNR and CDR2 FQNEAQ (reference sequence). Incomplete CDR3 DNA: TGTGCCAGCAGCTTAGCCGGGACAGGGAGGTACGAG. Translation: CASSLAGTGRYE. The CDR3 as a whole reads CASSLAGTGRYEQYF.

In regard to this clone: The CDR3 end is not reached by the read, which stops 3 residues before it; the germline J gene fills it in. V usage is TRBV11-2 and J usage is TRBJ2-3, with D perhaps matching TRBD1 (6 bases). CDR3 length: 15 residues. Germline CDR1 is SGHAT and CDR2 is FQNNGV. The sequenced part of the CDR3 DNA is TGTGCCAGCAGCTCTACTCCGAACAGGGAAGAGACG. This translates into CASSSTPNREET. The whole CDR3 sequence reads CASSSTPNREETQYF.

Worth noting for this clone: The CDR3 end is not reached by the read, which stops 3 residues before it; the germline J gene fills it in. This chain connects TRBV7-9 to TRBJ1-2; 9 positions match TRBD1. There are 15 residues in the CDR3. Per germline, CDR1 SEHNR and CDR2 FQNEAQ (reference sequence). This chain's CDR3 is CASSRDRASYNDYTF. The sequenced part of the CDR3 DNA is TGTGCCAGCAGCAGGGACAGGGCGTCCTACAATGAC.

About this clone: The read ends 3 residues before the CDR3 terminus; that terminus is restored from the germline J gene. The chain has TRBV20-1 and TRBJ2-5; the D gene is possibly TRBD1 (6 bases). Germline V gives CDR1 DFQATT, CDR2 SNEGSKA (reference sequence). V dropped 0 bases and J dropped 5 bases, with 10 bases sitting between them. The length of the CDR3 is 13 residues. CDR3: CSARDGGGETQYF. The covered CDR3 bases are TGCAGTGCTAGAGATGGGGGCGGGGAGACC.

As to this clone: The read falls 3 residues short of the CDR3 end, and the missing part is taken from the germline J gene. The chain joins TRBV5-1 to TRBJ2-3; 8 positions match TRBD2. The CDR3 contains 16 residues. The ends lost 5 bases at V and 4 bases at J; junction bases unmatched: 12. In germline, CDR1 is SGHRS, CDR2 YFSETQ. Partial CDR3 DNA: TGCGCCAGCAGGAGGACTAGCTATCTGGAGCCAGATACG. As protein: CASRRTSYLEPDT. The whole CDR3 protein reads CASRRTSYLEPDTQYF.

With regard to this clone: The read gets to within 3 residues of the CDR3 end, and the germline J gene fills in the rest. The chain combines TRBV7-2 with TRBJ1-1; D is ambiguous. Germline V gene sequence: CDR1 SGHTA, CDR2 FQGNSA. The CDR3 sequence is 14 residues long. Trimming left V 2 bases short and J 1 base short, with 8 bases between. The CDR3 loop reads CASSLKQPNTEAFF. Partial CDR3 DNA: TGTGCCAGCAGCTTAAAACAGCCGAACACTGAA.

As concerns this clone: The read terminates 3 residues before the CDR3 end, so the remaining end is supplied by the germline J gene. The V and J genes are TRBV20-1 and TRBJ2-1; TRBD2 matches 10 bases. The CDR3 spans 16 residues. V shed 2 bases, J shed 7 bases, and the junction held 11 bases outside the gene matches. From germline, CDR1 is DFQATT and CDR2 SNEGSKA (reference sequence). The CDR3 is CSARLISSGRSNEQFF. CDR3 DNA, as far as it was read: TGCAGTGCTAGACTAATTTCTAGCGGGAGATCGAATGAG.

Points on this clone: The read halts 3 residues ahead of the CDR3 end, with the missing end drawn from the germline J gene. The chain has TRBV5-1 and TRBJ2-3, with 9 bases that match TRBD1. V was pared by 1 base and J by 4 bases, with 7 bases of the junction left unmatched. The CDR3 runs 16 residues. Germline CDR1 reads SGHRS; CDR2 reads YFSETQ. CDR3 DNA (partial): TGCGCCAGCAGCTTGACCGGGACAGGGATCCCAGATACG. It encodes CASSLTGTGIPDT. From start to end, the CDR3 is CASSLTGTGIPDTQYF.

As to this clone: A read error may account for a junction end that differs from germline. The sequenced CDR3 bases are TGTGCCGGGAGACTAGCGGGAGGGCCTCACAATGAG. Its protein product is CAGRLAGGPHNE. The CDR3 reads in full as CAGRLAGGPHNEQFF. This rearrangement joins TRBV30 to TRBJ2-1, with 14 bases identical to TRBD2. The read ends 3 residues shy of where the CDR3 ends; the end is completed using the germline J gene. The CDR3 runs 15 residues. The germline V gene has CDR1 GTSNPN and CDR2 SVGIG (reference sequence).